This T cell receptor (beta chain) was sequenced during a study of CD8 T cells in ankylosing spondylitis (dated by TCRdb to about 2017). Notes on the research overall: T cell receptor beta repertoires were profiled in healthy donors and ankylosing spondylitis patients so that disease-linked TCR variants could be found. Samples of peripheral blood were taken, and for ankylosing spondylitis patients, synovial fluid was collected as well. In total, the full study cohort was made up of about 110 healthy donors and approximately 27 ankylosing spondylitis patients.

General conclusions and limits of the study: A TCR beta motif of several highly homologous amino acid variants appeared characteristic of blood from ankylosing spondylitis patients. Some of the motif variants had been reported before in the synovial fluid and blood of reactive arthritis patients, a finding that suggests common disease-initiation mechanisms. According to the report, matched synovial fluid samples from ankylosing spondylitis patients were significantly enriched for the disease-linked clones. In peripheral blood, the disease-linked clones were found at relatively low frequencies and had a CD8+ phenotype.

From the cysteine up to the phenylalanine, the CDR3 has a length of 12 residues. Only the CDR3 region is kept as DNA, spanning 36 bases read in frame from base 1. For CDR1 and CDR2, the germline V gene lists SQVTM and ANQGSEA. The V end loses 7 bases and the J end loses 5 bases, and a stretch of 14 bases separates them. These reads were obtained on an Illumina MiSeq. Quantitative 5'-RACE with molecular barcodes was the method used to prepare the TCR beta libraries. In the authors' own workflow: A new computational method based on a probabilistic model of VDJ rearrangement was used to identify disease-linked TCR variants. TCRdb trimmed the raw reads at Q25, called clones with MiXCR and kept productive beta chains. Each CDR3 protein appears once, grouped with its most common genes and DNA. Here the V and J calls rest on TCRdb's processing, not on the authors' analysis. The sample yields 15,000 to 20,000 distinct CDR3 sequences; 7.5% to 9.5% were counted once. Less than 40% of the sample is in the top ten clones.

This clonotype has ten or more counts. No cognate antigen has been identified for it. The record has no base qualities; no much larger clone is one base away. The clonotype originates from a male donor with ankylosing spondylitis or in good health (not recorded which). This sequence uses TRBV29-1 and TRBJ1-1, and TRBD1 may be the D gene, going by 6 matching bases. Sequences were obtained from blood. The DNA reads as follows: TGCAGCGCTGCGGGGGCTAATACTGAAGCTTTCTTT. Translated, it gives CSAAGANTEAFF.